This T cell receptor (beta chain) originates from a study of cytomegalovirus exposure and HLA in healthy donors. About the study: About 85 million unique TCR sequences came from HLA-typed donors in an early release.

The CDR3 is 15 amino acids. CDR1 GTSNPN and CDR2 SVGIG come from the germline V gene (reference sequence). V lost 4 bases, J lost 4 bases, and 19 bases lay in between. PCR involved 60 Vbeta and 13 Jbeta primers. Some clones are missing from TCRdb's copy, which holds only in-frame ones; the method was immunoSEQ multiplex PCR. The sample lists 170,000 or so clones, roughly 80% occurring once. The V call is TRBV30, the J call TRBJ1-2; no definite D call. Sequencing was carried out using PBMCs. This TCR derives from a boy aged 10-17 years in good health and CMV-seronegative. The CDR3 DNA is TGTGCCTGGAAATATCGAGGGAAGACTGTCTATGGCTACACCTTC. As protein: CAWKYRGKTVYGYTF.